This is a list of T cell receptor beta chains from one sample in a study of T cells in narcolepsy. The method was immunoSEQ multiplex PCR; TCRdb's version includes in-frame clones alone and lacks a portion of them. The sample contains some 30,000 clones, approximately 85% of which appear only once. Sequencing was carried out using CD45RA- memory CD4+ T cells from PBMCs. These receptors were collected from a human donor with narcolepsy. Each CDR3 is given with its conserved first and last residue. The D gene is left open where the match is weak. For some rows the clone size is stated as once, few or many, or as a class when expanded; others skip it.

d_gene	abundance	v_gene	j_gene	CDR3aa	CDR3nt
TRBD2	few	TRBV2	TRBJ2-1	CASKGLVRVEQFF	TGTGCCAGCAAGGGACTAGTTAGGGTTGAGCAGTTCTTC
-	-	TRBV11-2	TRBJ1-2	CASSSFRATDGYTF	TGTGCCAGCAGCTCTTTCAGGGCGACGGATGGCTACACCTTC
-	-	TRBV11-2	TRBJ2-2	CASSPPGASGELFF	TGTGCCAGCAGCCCGCCCGGGGCGAGCGGAGAGCTGTTTTTT
TRBD1	-	TRBV5-4	TRBJ2-5	CASSPWTGGLETQYF	TGTGCCAGCAGCCCGTGGACAGGGGGTTTAGAGACCCAGTACTTC
-	-	TRBV5-8	TRBJ2-4	CASSSSAAKNIQYF	TGTGCCAGCAGCTCTTCGGCAGCCAAAAACATTCAGTACTTC
-	-	TRBV2	TRBJ1-4	CASSPPNNEKLFF	TGTGCCAGCAGTCCTCCAAACAACGAAAAACTGTTTTTT
TRBD1	-	TRBV4-2	TRBJ1-4	CASSQAQGGLNEKLFF	TGTGCCAGCAGCCAAGCTCAGGGGGGTTTGAATGAAAAACTGTTTTTT
-	-	TRBV6-1	TRBJ2-1	CASNLNKGGYNEQFF	TGTGCCAGCAATCTCAACAAAGGAGGGTACAATGAGCAGTTCTTC
TRBD2	once	TRBV7-3	TRBJ2-5	CASSYQTSGIGGTQYF	TGTGCCAGCAGCTACCAGACTAGCGGGATTGGTGGGACCCAGTACTTC
-	-	TRBV5-1	TRBJ1-1	CASSIPQGNTEAFF	TGCGCCAGCAGCATCCCACAGGGGAACACTGAAGCTTTCTTT
-	once	TRBV12-5	TRBJ1-1	CASGLVAGARTEAFF	TGTGCTAGTGGTTTGGTTGCTGGGGCGAGAACTGAAGCTTTCTTT